One sample yielded the 27 T cell receptor beta chains listed below, sequenced in a study of T-cell memory formation after mild COVID-19. TCRdb fed the 5' RACE reads into MiXCR, producing one record per CDR3 protein. The sample includes about 560,000 distinct CDR3 sequences, roughly 17% seen only once; the top ten take about 7.5%. Specimen: PBMCs or a T cell subset sorted from them (not recorded which). The source is an adult woman who had mild COVID-19 (a few samples of this study predate the infection). Cell type and time point are not known.

The CDR3 is CATSGSGTGHDEQYF. Here the CDR3 DNA reads TGTGCCACCAGCGGTTCCGGGACAGGGCACGACGAGCAGTACTTC. The chain has TRBV15 and TRBJ2-7; 9 bases match TRBD1. Germline CDR1 is LNHNV and CDR2 is YYDKDF (reference sequence). This CDR3 contains 15 residues. Unmatched junction bases numbered 10, after V lost 5 bases and J lost 5 bases.

The chain employs TRBV10-3 and TRBJ2-3; 9 nucleotides align to TRBD2. Losses at the gene ends were 0 bases for V and 4 bases for J; bases not matched to a gene: 17. The CDR3 covers 20 residues. CDR1 and CDR2 (germline): ENHRY, SYGVKD. In nucleotides, the CDR3 is TGTGCCATCAGTGAGTCAGGTCGAAGTAGCGGGGGTTTTTTCCCAGATACGCAGTATTTT. The encoded protein is CAISESGRSSGGFFPDTQYF.

This clonotype was seen at least ten times. This chain uses TRBV12-3 or TRBV12-4 with TRBJ2-4; 7 nucleotides line up with TRBD2. The CDR3 covers 14 residues. V lost 5 bases to trimming and J lost 1 base; unmatched junction nucleotides: 2. The CDR3 protein is CASSSGIAKNIQYF. CDR3 DNA: TGTGCCAGCAGTAGCGGGATTGCCAAAAACATTCAGTACTTC.

This clonotype has just a few counts. This rearrangement joins TRBV7-9 to TRBJ2-1; 8 bases agree with TRBD2. The CDR3 extends over 16 amino acids. With 2 bases clipped from V and 0 bases from J, the junction kept 3 bases outside the gene matches. The germline V gene encodes CDR1 SEHNR and CDR2 FQNEAQ (reference sequence). CDR3 DNA: TGTGCCAGCAGCTTAATAAGCGGGAGCTCCTACAATGAGCAGTTCTTC. This codes for CASSLISGSSYNEQFF.

This clonotype was counted many times. The chain links TRBV9 to TRBJ1-2; 9 bases agree with TRBD1. The trim removed 5 bases at V and 5 bases at J, leaving 4 bases unmatched. The CDR3 is made up of 13 amino acids. CDR1 SGDLS and CDR2 YYNGEE come from the germline V gene. CDR3 in DNA: TGTGCCAGCAGTGTCGGGACAGGGTATGGCTACACCTTC. This sequence encodes CASSVGTGYGYTF. The full variable domain, its missing parts supplied by reference TRBV9 and TRBJ1-2, is DSGVTQTPKHLITATGQRVTLRCSPRSGDLSVYWYQQSLDQGLQFLIQYYNGEERAKGNILERFSAQQFPDLHSELNLSSLELGDSALYFCASSVGTGYGYTFGSGTRLTVV.

The chain has TRBV6-5 and TRBJ2-3; 10 nucleotides align to TRBD2. The V and J ends lost 4 bases and 7 bases, in that order; junction bases with no gene match: 14. The germline V gene has CDR1 MNHEY and CDR2 SVGAGI. The CDR3 runs to 17 residues. The CDR3 loop reads CASSSSGVAGGLNTQYF. Here the CDR3 DNA reads TGTGCCAGCAGTTCCTCGGGAGTAGCGGGGGGACTAAATACGCAGTATTTT.

Regarding this clonotype: This may be a read error, as it is one base from a much larger clone. This chain connects TRBV5-1 to TRBJ2-7, with TRBD1 as a possible D gene (6 bases). The V and J ends lost 4 bases and 2 bases respectively, with 16 bases between them. The CDR3 spans 15 residues. In germline, CDR1 is SGHRS, CDR2 YFSETQ. CDR3 sequence: CASSIGQRVTYEQYF. CDR3 nucleotides: TGCGCCAGCAGCATCGGACAGAGGGTCACCTACGAGCAGTACTTC.

V usage is TRBV5-1 and J usage is TRBJ2-5; D is undetermined. Trimming left V 2 bases short and J 1 base short, with 9 bases between. Germline V gives CDR1 SGHRS, CDR2 YFSETQ. There are 14 residues in the CDR3. The DNA for the CDR3 is TGCGCCAGCAGCTTCGGGCAGATCCAAGAGACCCAGTACTTC. Translation gives CASSFGQIQETQYF.

This chain joins TRBV4-2 and TRBJ1-4; the match to TRBD1 covers 9 bases. The CDR3 loop spans 16 amino acids. V lost 3 bases to trimming and J lost 6 bases; unmatched junction nucleotides: 8. The germline gives CDR1 LGHNA, CDR2 YNFKEQ. The CDR3 protein is CASSQYPGQGYEKLFF. The CDR3, as DNA: TGTGCCAGCAGCCAGTATCCGGGACAGGGATATGAAAAACTGTTTTTT.

This clonotype was seen a few times. CDR3: CSTGEGIEQYF. The CDR3 DNA reads TGCAGCACAGGGGAGGGGATCGAGCAGTACTTC. The chain has TRBV29-1 and TRBJ2-7, with D perhaps TRBD1 or TRBD2 (7 bases each). CDR1 is SQVTM, CDR2 ANQGSEA, per germline. This CDR3 is built from 11 residues. Trimming stripped 8 bases from V and 6 bases from J, with 14 bases between.

The table lists this clonotype with many counts. The chain uses TRBV7-2 and TRBJ2-3; D unclear. Germline CDR1 SGHTA, CDR2 FQGNSA. This CDR3 contains 12 residues. V lost 2 bases and J lost 4, with 4 bases in between. The CDR3 coding sequence is TGTGCCAGCAGCTTAAATGCAGATACGCAGTATTTT. Its translation is CASSLNADTQYF.

The chain recombines TRBV30 with TRBJ2-1; D is uncertain. The V gene's germline CDR1 is GTSNPN and CDR2 SVGIG (reference sequence). Trimming took off 3 bases at V and 0 bases at J, with 9 bases between the two ends. This CDR3 contains 14 residues. CDR3 loop: CAWRRVGSYNEQFF. CDR3 coding DNA: TGTGCCTGGAGGCGCGTCGGCTCCTACAATGAGCAGTTCTTC.

This clonotype has more than one count but fewer than ten. The rearrangement joins TRBV5-1 to TRBJ1-1; unclear D gene. The V end lost 1 base, the J end lost 1 base, and 17 bases lay between the germline ends. The CDR3 has 17 residues. Germline CDR1 and CDR2: SGHRS and YFSETQ. The CDR3 DNA sequence: TGCGCCAGCAGCTTGTTCGGGTTTGAGTCGGCGAACACTGAAGCTTTCTTT. As protein: CASSLFGFESANTEAFF.

This clonotype came up once. The V and J genes are TRBV5-1 and TRBJ2-7, with TRBD1 matching 8 bases. The trim removed 5 bases at V and 1 base at J, leaving 11 bases unmatched. The CDR3 is made up of 16 amino acids. Germline V gene data show CDR1 as SGHRS and CDR2 as YFSETQ. The CDR3 DNA is TGCGCCAGCAGATTTGACCAGGGGGCGCGGTCCTACGAGCAGTACTTC. This gives the protein CASRFDQGARSYEQYF.

Concerning this clonotype itself: Its ends do not fully match the called genes, so a read error is possible. The chain carries TRBV7-8 and TRBJ2-1; 10 bases match TRBD2. The CDR3 has 11 amino acids. The germline V gene encodes CDR1 SGHVS and CDR2 FQNEAQ. CDR3: CASSSGLAAAF. For the CDR3, the DNA is TGTGCCAGCAGCTCAGGACTAGCGGCAGCTTTC. Variable domain in full (rest from reference TRBV7-8 and TRBJ2-1): GAGVSQSPRYKVAKRGQDVALRCDPISGHVSLFWYQQALGQGPEFLTYFQNEAQLDKSGLPSDRFFAERPEGSVSTLKIQRTQQEDSAVYLCASSSGLAAAFGPGTRLTVL.

This clonotype has a handful of counts. This rearrangement joins TRBV10-3 to TRBJ2-3; 13 positions match TRBD2. J was trimmed by 4 bases and V by 5 bases; bases with no gene match: 3. This CDR3 has 15 residues. CDR1 and CDR2 (germline): ENHRY, SYGVKD. The CDR3 nucleotides are TGTGCCATCAGTTCCGGACTAGCGGGGGCAGATACGCAGTATTTT. As protein: CAISSGLAGADTQYF.

This chain uses TRBV2 with TRBJ2-4; the D call may be TRBD1 or TRBD2 (5 bases each). Germline CDR1 is SNHLY and CDR2 is FYNNEI. The CDR3 has 14 residues. The V gene lost 0 bases and the J gene lost 6 bases, with 9 bases spanning the gap. The CDR3 nucleotides are TGTGCCAGCAGTGAAGCACAGGAGGTAAACATTCAGTACTTC. It specifies CASSEAQEVNIQYF.

The chain is built from TRBV12-5 and TRBJ1-1, with D unresolved. V was trimmed by 8 bases and J by 3 bases, leaving 10 bases between them. CDR1 LGHNT and CDR2 FRNRAP come from the germline V gene. This CDR3 has 12 amino acids. The DNA for the CDR3 is TGTGCTAGTTCTGTGCAGGACACTGAAGCTTTCTTT. It translates to CASSVQDTEAFF.

The gene calls are TRBV10-3 and TRBJ2-7; D may be TRBD1 (6 bases). Germline V gene data show CDR1 as ENHRY and CDR2 as SYGVKD. The CDR3 runs 12 residues. V shed 7 bases and J shed 5 bases, with 12 bases lying between them. CDR3 coding DNA: TGTGCCATCAAGCAGTCAGGGGACGAGCAGTACTTC. It translates to CAIKQSGDEQYF.

This clonotype was picked up a small number of times. The rearrangement joins TRBV25-1 to TRBJ2-7; 8 bases map to TRBD1. J gave up 6 bases and V 2 bases, and 6 bases lay outside the gene matches. Germline V gives CDR1 MGHDK, CDR2 SYGVNS. The CDR3 is 14 amino acids. The CDR3 here is CASSEPGTGGEQYF. The CDR3, as DNA: TGTGCCAGCAGTGAACCTGGGACAGGCGGCGAGCAGTACTTC.

This clonotype has only a few counts. The rearrangement uses TRBV10-3 and TRBJ2-7; 12 bases are a match to TRBD2. CDR1 and CDR2 (germline): ENHRY, SYGVKD. The V gene end was trimmed by 2 bases and the J gene end by 6 bases; junction bases not matched to a gene: 8. This CDR3 is built from 16 residues. The CDR3 coding sequence is TGTGCCATCAGTGAGGTCCCTCTAGCGGGAGGGTTCGAGCAGTACTTC. Translation gives CAISEVPLAGGFEQYF.

This clonotype was recorded once. V is TRBV7-6 and J is TRBJ2-7; perhaps TRBD1 as D (6 bases). The germline V gene has CDR1 SGHVS and CDR2 FNYEAQ. The germline V and J ends were trimmed by 5 bases and 6 bases, with 17 bases remaining between them. CDR3 size: 14 residues. Written as DNA, the CDR3 is TGTGCCAGCAGCCCTGACAGGTCCCGGGGCGAGCAGTACTTC. Translating it yields CASSPDRSRGEQYF.

The chain joins TRBV19 to TRBJ1-4; D is unclear. The V gene's germline CDR1 is LNHDA and CDR2 SQIVND (reference sequence). The CDR3 loop spans 16 amino acids. Trimming removed 3 bases at V and 6 bases at J, with 17 bases between. CDR3 in amino acids: CASSIQRGSRDEKLFF. CDR3 DNA: TGTGCCAGTAGTATCCAACGAGGGTCCCGGGATGAAAAACTGTTTTTT.

A few counts support this clonotype. This chain joins TRBV6-6 and TRBJ1-2, with TRBD1 as a possible D gene (5 bases). V was cut by 6 bases and J by 7 bases, with 15 bases left in between. Germline V gene sequence: CDR1 MNHNY, CDR2 SVGAGI (reference sequence). This CDR3 region has 13 residues. For the CDR3, the DNA is TGTGCCAGCAGGATAGAGGGGAAGGGTGGCTACACCTTC. Its translation is CASRIEGKGGYTF.

This clonotype was detected a few times. The rearrangement joins TRBV7-8 to TRBJ2-7, with a tentative D call TRBD2 (6 bases). The ends were cut back, 2 bases at V and 0 bases at J, with 14 bases in the middle. The germline gives CDR1 SGHVS, CDR2 FQNEAQ. The CDR3 has 16 residues. In nucleotides, the CDR3 is TGTGCCAGCAGCTTAAGTTCGGGACTCGGCTCCTACGAGCAGTACTTC. Residues: CASSLSSGLGSYEQYF.

The chain joins TRBV15 to TRBJ2-1; 8 nucleotides agree with TRBD2. Germline lookup yields CDR1 LNHNV and CDR2 YYDKDF (reference sequence). The CDR3 consists of 15 residues. The V and J ends lost 5 bases and 3 bases, in that order; junction bases with no gene match: 6. Here the CDR3 reads CATSWRGDLYNEQFF. Written as DNA, the CDR3 is TGTGCCACCAGCTGGCGGGGGGACCTCTACAATGAGCAGTTCTTC. Filled out from reference TRBV15 and TRBJ2-1, the complete variable domain reads DAMVIQNPRYQVTQFGKPVTLSCSQTLNHNVMYWYQQKSSQAPKLLFHYYDKDFNNEADTPDNFQSRRPNTSFCFLDIRSPGLGDTAMYLCATSWRGDLYNEQFFGPGTRLTVL.

The chain is built from TRBV30 and TRBJ1-2; D remains ambiguous. The germline CDR1 and CDR2 sequences are GTSNPN and SVGIG (reference sequence). The V end was cut by 0 bases, the J end by 6 bases, with 11 bases between. The CDR3 loop spans 13 amino acids. This CDR3 reads CAWSVNSGNGYTF. The CDR3 coding sequence is TGTGCCTGGAGTGTAAACAGCGGCAATGGCTACACCTTC.